The rows below give T cell receptor beta chains drawn from one sample of a study of blood T cell repertoires in COVID-19. Repertoires were generated with immunoSEQ multiplex PCR, while TCRdb's copy carries only in-frame clones and drops some. This sample has roughly 360,000 clones; around nine tenths occur once, and the top ten carry approximately 0.96%. Specimen: PBMCs or T cells enriched from blood (not recorded which). The receptors derive from a woman in her 30s with acute COVID-19. The CDR3 runs from the conserved cysteine through the conserved F or W. Each record gives: clone size, V gene, D gene, J gene, CDR3 protein, CDR3 DNA. D genes are given only for firm matches. Size is omitted from some rows. Given values are once, few, many or a class for expanded clones.

>NA|TRBV19|NA|TRBJ1-4
CATEDSGGNEKLFF
TGTGCCACCGAAGACTCAGGAGGGAATGAAAAACTGTTTTTT
>NA|TRBV7-2|TRBD1|TRBJ2-2
CASSTDRGPGELFF
TGTGCCAGCAGCACGGACAGGGGTCCCGGGGAGCTGTTTTTT
>NA|TRBV18|NA|TRBJ1-5
CASSPGEGQPQHF
TGTGCCAGCTCACCAGGAGAGGGTCAGCCCCAGCATTTT
>NA|TRBV3-1/TRBV3-2|TRBD2|TRBJ2-3
CASSRTRGFRGGLADTQYF
TGTGCCAGCAGCCGGACCCGTGGATTCCGGGGGGGCCTAGCAGATACGCAGTATTTT
>NA|TRBV3-1/TRBV3-2|TRBD2|TRBJ2-3
CASNRRAGGLTDTQYF
TGTGCCAGCAACCGAAGAGCGGGGGGCCTCACAGATACGCAGTATTTT
>NA|TRBV5-4|TRBD1|TRBJ1-2
CASRQQGARWDGYTF
TGTGCCAGCAGGCAACAGGGGGCGCGGTGGGATGGCTACACCTTC
>NA|TRBV19|NA|TRBJ1-5
CASSISDPNQPQHF
TGTGCCAGTAGTATCTCAGATCCCAATCAGCCCCAGCATTTT
>NA|TRBV7-2|NA|TRBJ1-2
CASSLAGTAGFYYGYTF
TGTGCCAGCAGCCTCGCCGGAACGGCAGGTTTTTACTATGGCTACACCTTC
>NA|TRBV7-2|NA|TRBJ1-2
CASSFRNRPNGGYTF
TGTGCCAGCAGCTTCCGCAACAGGCCTAATGGTGGCTACACCTTC
>few|TRBV5-1|NA|TRBJ1-6
CASSLGGSFESPLHF
TGCGCCAGCAGCTTGGGGGGCAGTTTCGAGTCACCCCTCCACTTT
>NA|TRBV6-4|TRBD2|TRBJ2-3
CASSAGLAGDSTDTQYF
TGTGCCAGCAGCGCGGGACTAGCGGGGGACTCCACAGATACGCAGTATTTT
>NA|TRBV7-2|NA|TRBJ1-6
CASSSGPRGNSPLHF
TGTGCCAGCAGCTCTGGTCCCAGGGGCAATTCACCCCTCCACTTT
>NA|TRBV18|NA|TRBJ1-4
CASSPQGDLAYNEKLFF
TGTGCCAGCTCACCTCAAGGAGATTTAGCTTATAATGAAAAACTGTTTTTT
>NA|TRBV5-6|TRBD1|TRBJ2-7
CASSLLPGQTSYEQYF
TGTGCCAGCAGCTTGCTTCCGGGACAGACCTCCTACGAGCAGTACTTC
>NA|TRBV2|NA|TRBJ2-2
CASSVGGTGELFF
TGTGCCAGCAGTGTCGGCGGCACCGGGGAGCTGTTTTTT
>NA|TRBV6-5|NA|TRBJ1-1
CASSRGLNTEAFF
TGTGCCAGCAGCCGGGGGTTGAACACTGAAGCTTTCTTT
>NA|TRBV2|TRBD1|TRBJ1-4
CASMTGWDSRFEKLFF
TGTGCCAGCATGACCGGTTGGGACAGCAGATTTGAAAAACTGTTTTTT
>few|TRBV10-2|NA|TRBJ2-1
CASSVDFHNEQFF
TGCGCCAGCAGTGTCGACTTCCACAATGAGCAGTTCTTC
>few|TRBV7-2|NA|TRBJ1-1
CASSLVGVGTEAFF
TGTGCCAGCAGCTTAGTAGGGGTGGGTACTGAAGCTTTCTTT
>NA|TRBV27|NA|TRBJ1-1
CASGLAGVRAQAFF
TGTGCCAGCGGACTGGCTGGGGTGCGGGCCCAGGCTTTCTTT
>NA|TRBV2|NA|TRBJ1-2
CASTAVGSSYGYTF
TGTGCCAGCACCGCGGTGGGGAGCAGCTATGGCTACACCTTC
>NA|TRBV19|TRBD1|TRBJ1-5
CASSTPGQGSNQPQHF
TGTGCCAGTAGTACCCCGGGACAGGGAAGCAATCAGCCCCAGCATTTT
>many|TRBV15|NA|TRBJ2-7
CATSREGATYEQYF
TGTGCCACCAGCAGAGAAGGAGCCACCTACGAGCAGTACTTC
>NA|TRBV18|TRBD2|TRBJ2-3
CASSPRGLDADTQYF
TGTGCCAGCTCACCCCGAGGACTAGACGCTGATACGCAGTATTTT
>NA|TRBV11-2|NA|TRBJ2-7
CASRDNIYEQYF
TGTGCCAGCAGGGACAACATTTACGAGCAGTACTTC
>NA|TRBV19|NA|TRBJ2-1
CASSGSGAPYNEQFF
TGTGCCAGTAGTGGGTCAGGGGCTCCCTACAATGAGCAGTTCTTC
>NA|TRBV2|TRBD2|TRBJ2-1
CASSESLAVSSYNEQFF
TGTGCCAGCAGTGAGTCGCTAGCGGTAAGCTCCTACAATGAGCAGTTCTTC
>NA|TRBV6-5|NA|TRBJ1-6
CASSYSIGSSPLHF
TGTGCCAGCAGTTACTCGATCGGGTCTTCACCCCTCCACTTT
>NA|TRBV6-1|NA|TRBJ1-3
CASSETGWNTIYF
TGTGCCAGCAGTGAAACAGGGTGGAACACCATATATTTT
>NA|TRBV5-1|TRBD1|TRBJ2-7
CASTGTGVSEQYF
TGCGCCAGCACCGGGACAGGGGTTTCCGAGCAGTACTTC
>NA|TRBV29-1|NA|TRBJ2-3
CSVRRGSTDTQYF
TGCAGCGTTCGGAGAGGGAGCACAGATACGCAGTATTTT
>NA|TRBV7-8|NA|TRBJ1-1
CASSLLWPNTEAFF
TGTGCCAGCAGCTTACTCTGGCCCAACACTGAAGCTTTCTTT
>NA|TRBV5-5|TRBD1|TRBJ1-4
CASSSKQGGLVEKLFF
TGTGCCAGCAGCTCCAAACAGGGGGGCCTAGTGGAAAAACTGTTTTTT
>NA|TRBV19|TRBD2|TRBJ2-7
CASSISSGVRNEQYF
TGTGCCAGTAGTATCTCTAGCGGAGTGAGGAACGAGCAGTACTTC
>NA|TRBV7-2|NA|TRBJ2-7
CASSLLVTENYEQYF
TGTGCCAGCAGCTTGTTGGTAACAGAGAATTACGAGCAGTACTTC
>NA|TRBV5-6|TRBD1|TRBJ2-6
CASSSLDRGSGANVLTF
TGTGCCAGCTCCTCCCTGGACAGGGGTTCTGGGGCCAACGTCCTGACTTTC
>NA|TRBV19|NA|TRBJ1-3
CASGTGNTIYF
TGTGCCAGTGGGACAGGAAACACCATATATTTT
>NA|TRBV3-1/TRBV3-2|NA|TRBJ1-4
CASSLQATNEKLFF
TGTGCCAGCAGCCTACAGGCAACTAATGAAAAACTGTTTTTT
>NA|TRBV7-2|NA|TRBJ2-7
CASSLARGRGSYEQYF
TGTGCCAGCAGCTTAGCCCGGGGCAGGGGAAGCTACGAGCAGTACTTC
>NA|TRBV19|TRBD1|TRBJ2-6
CASRGSGGQGASGANVLTF
TGTGCCAGTAGGGGGTCCGGAGGACAGGGGGCCTCTGGGGCCAACGTCCTGACTTTC
>NA|TRBV4-2|TRBD1|TRBJ1-2
CASSQARGQGYGYTF
TGTGCCAGCAGCCAGGCCAGAGGACAGGGCTATGGCTACACCTTC
>NA|TRBV3-1/TRBV3-2|NA|TRBJ1-6
CASSQDSPYNSPLHF
TGTGCCAGCAGCCAAGATTCCCCTTATAATTCACCCCTCCACTTT
>NA|TRBV5-4|NA|TRBJ1-3
CASSPGRGAGNTIYF
TGTGCCAGCAGTCCAGGACGGGGAGCCGGAAACACCATATATTTT
>NA|TRBV5-6|TRBD2|TRBJ2-2
CASSLGLAGAFTGELFF
TGTGCCAGCAGCTTGGGACTAGCGGGGGCCTTCACCGGGGAGCTGTTTTTT
>NA|TRBV6-2/TRBV6-3|NA|TRBJ1-1
CASSYASTTTEAFF
TGTGCCAGCAGTTACGCTAGTACGACCACTGAAGCTTTCTTT
>NA|TRBV24-1|NA|TRBJ1-5
CATSGTGMYNQPQHF
TGTGCCACCAGCGGAACAGGGATGTACAATCAGCCCCAGCATTTT
>once|TRBV2|TRBD2|TRBJ2-3
CASSGTSGYTDTQYF
TGTGCCAGCAGTGGGACTAGCGGGTACACAGATACGCAGTATTTT
>NA|TRBV7-3|TRBD2|TRBJ2-7
CASSMGTSGEEQYF
TGTGCCAGCAGTATGGGGACTAGCGGGGAGGAGCAGTACTTC
>NA|TRBV19|NA|TRBJ1-6
CASRTGNSPLHF
TGTGCCAGTAGGACGGGGAATTCACCCCTCCACTTT
>NA|TRBV20-1|TRBD2|TRBJ2-3
CSASAGGLAGTDTQYF
TGCAGTGCTAGTGCCGGAGGACTAGCGGGCACAGATACGCAGTATTTT
>NA|TRBV27|NA|TRBJ2-6
CATQTSQAAGANVLTF
TGTGCCACCCAAACCTCACAGGCAGCTGGGGCCAACGTCCTGACTTTC
>once|TRBV7-2|TRBD2|TRBJ2-2
CASSLRRGGVTGELFF
TGTGCCAGCAGCTTACGGCGGGGGGGAGTCACCGGGGAGCTGTTTTTT
>NA|TRBV5-1|TRBD1|TRBJ1-4
CASSAGQYNEKLFF
TGCGCCAGCAGCGCGGGACAGTATAATGAAAAACTGTTTTTT
>NA|TRBV3-1/TRBV3-2|NA|TRBJ1-6
CASSQAGSYNSPLHF
TGTGCCAGCAGCCAGGCAGGTTCCTATAATTCACCCCTCCACTTT